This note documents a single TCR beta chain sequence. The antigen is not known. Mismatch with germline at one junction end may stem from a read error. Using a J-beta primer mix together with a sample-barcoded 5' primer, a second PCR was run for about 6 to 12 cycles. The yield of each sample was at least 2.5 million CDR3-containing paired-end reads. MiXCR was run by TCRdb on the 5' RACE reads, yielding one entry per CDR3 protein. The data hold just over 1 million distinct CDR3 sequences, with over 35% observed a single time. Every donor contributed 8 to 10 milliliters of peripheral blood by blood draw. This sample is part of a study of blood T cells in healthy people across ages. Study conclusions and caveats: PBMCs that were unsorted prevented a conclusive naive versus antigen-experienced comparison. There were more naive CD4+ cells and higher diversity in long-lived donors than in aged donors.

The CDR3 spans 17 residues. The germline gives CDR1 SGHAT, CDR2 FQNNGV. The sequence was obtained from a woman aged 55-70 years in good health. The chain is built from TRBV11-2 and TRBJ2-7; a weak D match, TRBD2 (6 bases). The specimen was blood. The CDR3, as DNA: TGTGCCAGCAGCTTAGGAATCGGGACTCCGATGACCTACGGGCAGTACTTC. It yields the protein CASSLGIGTPMTYGQYF. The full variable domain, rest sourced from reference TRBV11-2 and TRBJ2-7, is EAGVAQSPRYKIIEKRQSVAFWCNPISGHATLYWYQQILGQGPKLLIQFQNNGVVDDSQLPKDRFSAERLKGVDSTLKIQPAKLEDSAVYLCASSLGIGTPMTYGQYFGPGTRLTVT.